Sequencing of this T cell receptor (beta chain) was carried out in a study of blood T cell repertoires in COVID-19. Overall study: COVID-19 samples collected from the United States, Italy and Spain covered acute and convalescent phases. From T cells, B-cell-depleted T cells, or PBMCs came the material, which was cDNA or gDNA.

In the original workflow: It was from reference gene primer amplification that nucleated cell counts were estimated. Profiling relied on immunoSEQ multiplex PCR, and the TCRdb table lists in-frame clones only, not all of them. The DNA was the basis for D and trimming; V, J and clone size are from that table. The table shows around 100,000 clones, with 70% to 90% occurring only once. The germline CDR1 and CDR2 sequences are MDHEN and SYDVKM. The CDR3 is 15 amino acids. Deletions cut 8 bases from V and 0 bases from J, with 13 bases between. This sequence joins TRBV28 and TRBJ2-2; D perhaps matches TRBD1 (5 bases). Sequenced sample: peripheral blood. The origin of this receptor is a woman aged 55-69 years with acute or convalescent COVID-19. DNA of the CDR3: TGTGCCAGCCTGGGGCCCAGGGCGAACACCGGGGAGCTGTTTTTT. It is translated as CASLGPRANTGELFF.